This T cell receptor (beta chain) originates from a study of T cell responses to AZD1222 COVID-19 vaccine (dated by TCRdb to about 2021). Looking at the study overall: Because spike-specific TCR depth and breadth did not differ between the two schedules, AZD1222 recipients who got a second dose at roughly 4 weeks were pooled with those who got a second dose at roughly 12 weeks. TCR sequencing covered approximately 230 trial participants: about 210 given two doses of AZD1222 and about 26 given two doses of MenACWY control vaccine. Trial participants were enrolled by age into subgroups of 18-55, 56-69 and 70-plus years, and 148, 28 and 57 TCR-sequenced participants, respectively, were included in these subgroups.

The CDR3 regions of human TCRbeta chains were analyzed by immunosequencing. In the source study's methods: Repertoire TCRs were matched against a reference library of SARS-CoV-2-specific TCRs generated with the MIRA antigen-specificity platform. Breadth was defined as the fraction of unique TCRs that were SARS-CoV-2-associated. Depth was defined as the fraction of total T cells that were SARS-CoV-2-associated. Using the MIRA data, every spike-specific TCR was mapped to the spike region that the TCR reacted to and assigned to either a CD4 or a CD8 class. Log10-transformed breadth and depth values were compared by one-way ANOVA with Sidak's multiple comparisons tests. The clones in this table, taken by TCRdb from immuneACCESS, are in-frame only. Not every clone is retained; where verified, under half of the shortfall comes from an unresolved V gene, and the cause of the rest is unknown. V and J calls and clone size are those listed in that table; D and trimming were worked out from the DNA. The sample contains roughly 60,000 clones, 80% to 90% of them found a single time. About 20% of the sample belongs to the ten largest clones.

The investigation overall reported the following: The vaccine-associated CD4 TCRs covered the entire spike protein, and the dominant responses fell in regions 160-218 and 743-854. After two AZD1222 doses, both the breadth and the depth of spike-specific TCRs were significantly higher than at day 0 and than in MenACWY recipients. Because no samples from the day 14 peak response were available, repertoires could be characterized only after the peak T cell response. Most participants were white British and females outnumbered males, and the authors suggested that clonal diversity may have been underestimated. Conclusions about previously exposed vaccinees are limited, since just five or six AZD1222 recipients were seropositive for SARS-CoV-2 at baseline. Nearly half of unique spike-specific TCRs reportedly recognized epitopes outside regions mutated in the B.1.351 and B.1.1.7 variants. The 56-69-year group was small, and its depth increase did not reach significance, likely because of low power.

A remark on this clone: The antigen it recognizes is unknown. No quality values exist for individual bases; no much larger clone is one base distant.

The sample's time point, from its label and the paper: baseline before first vaccination. Vaccinee samples came from UK trials COV001 and COV002, including a single-blind randomized controlled phase 2/3 trial of AZD1222 (ChAdOx1 nCoV-19) in healthy adults. Trial participant PBMC samples were collected at day 0 and day 28 after the second dose for TCRbeta chain sequencing. The germline V gene (reference sequence) specifies GTSNPN as CDR1 and SVGIG as CDR2. At the junction V is shortened by 2 bases and J by 7 bases; bases outside the gene matches: 13. From its cysteine to its phenylalanine, the CDR3 spans 16 amino acids. Only the CDR3 portion is preserved as DNA: 48 bases, with reading frame beginning at the first base.

Recombination linked TRBV30 to TRBJ2-1; a stretch of 8 junction bases matches TRBD2. The receptor was isolated from an adult in good health. The sample here was peripheral blood, taken on day 0 of AZD1222 vaccination. The DNA sequence follows: TGTGCCTGGAGTTTAGGTTCCAGCGGGAGTGGGAATGAGCAGTTCTTC. Its amino acids are CAWSLGSSGSGNEQFF.